Sequencing of this TCR beta chain was carried out in a study of OX40 agonist ivuxolimab in advanced cancers. Profiled with immunoSEQ multiplex PCR; TCRdb holds only in-frame clones, not every one. The sample lists around 44,000 clones, approximately 86% occurring once. Germline V CDR1 and CDR2: SGHVS, FNYEAQ. V lost 2 bases, J lost 1 base, and 13 bases lay in between. This CDR3 has 16 amino acids. Findings and caveats of the study: CD4+ and CD8+ blood T cells expanded clonally by week 6 at 0.1 to 3.0 mg/kg. The study found that CD8+ T cells averaged more expanded clones than CD4+.

Of note for this clone: Its antigen is undetermined.

The receptor comes from an adult with an advanced solid tumor such as melanoma, head and neck, liver or kidney cancer. The rearrangement links TRBV7-6 to TRBJ2-3; D is unresolved. The sample here was CD4+ or CD8+ T cells sorted from blood, taken in a trial of the OX40 agonist ivuxolimab. The CDR3 DNA follows: TGTGCCAGCAGCTTATCGGGTGGCCCGGGCACAGATACGCAGTATTTT. Translating it yields CASSLSGGPGTDTQYF. The full variable domain, with the rest looked up from reference TRBV7-6 and TRBJ2-3, is GAGVSQSPRYKVTKRGQDVALRCDPISGHVSLYWYRQALGQGPEFLTYFNYEAQQDKSGLPNDRFSAERPEGSISTLTIQRTEQRDSAMYRCASSLSGGPGTDTQYFGPGTRLTVL.